Shown below are 25 T cell receptor beta chains from a single sample sequenced in a study of OX40 agonist ivuxolimab in advanced cancers. Only in-frame clones appear in the TCRdb table, and some are missing; sequencing was by immunoSEQ multiplex PCR. The sample holds some 55,000 clones, around 84% seen once. Specimen: CD4+ or CD8+ T cells sorted from blood, collected in a trial of the OX40 agonist ivuxolimab. The receptors stem from an adult with an advanced solid tumor such as melanoma, head and neck, liver or kidney cancer.

The J gene is TRBJ1-1, the V gene TRBV28; D gene unclear. The germline CDR1 and CDR2 sequences are MDHEN and SYDVKM. The CDR3 loop spans 14 amino acids. The V gene lost 6 bases and the J gene lost 5 bases, with 16 bases spanning the gap. The CDR3 nucleotides are TGTGCCAGCAGACCGACCAACGGAGAAACTGAAGCTTTCTTT. Encoded protein: CASRPTNGETEAFF.

CDR3 loop: CASSMGWGVRQPQHF. DNA for the CDR3: TGTGCCAGTAGTATGGGTTGGGGGGTCAGGCAGCCCCAGCATTTT. The genes are TRBV19 and TRBJ1-5; D possibly corresponds to TRBD1 (5 bases). Deletions cut 3 bases from V and 7 bases from J, with 16 bases between. Germline lookup yields CDR1 LNHDA and CDR2 SQIVND (reference sequence). The CDR3 has 15 amino acids.

The chain carries TRBV10-2 and TRBJ2-7; D is possibly TRBD1 or TRBD2 (5 bases each). The CDR3 totals 14 residues. Germline lookup yields CDR1 WSHSY and CDR2 SAAADI. V gave up 8 bases and J gave up 5 bases, with 19 bases separating them. The CDR3 here is CASAEGTRSNEQYF. CDR3 bases: TGCGCCAGCGCGGAAGGGACGCGAAGTAACGAGCAGTACTTC.

The chain employs TRBV21-1 and TRBJ2-1; the table's D call, TRBD1, has no DNA check behind it. TRBV21-1 is a pseudogene segment. The CDR3 runs 16 residues. CDR3 nucleotide sequence: TGTGCCAGCAGCAAATCCTCCTGGCCAGGGATCTATGAGCAGTTCTTC. It codes for CASSKSSWPGIYEQFF.

The chain is built from TRBV28 and TRBJ2-7, with TRBD2 matching over 7 bases. The CDR3 spans 16 residues. J lost 6 bases, V lost 3 bases, and 14 bases had no gene match. Germline V gene sequence: CDR1 MDHEN, CDR2 SYDVKM. DNA of the CDR3: TGTGCCAGCAGTTTTCCCCCCGGGACTACTCTTCGCGAGCAGTACTTC. Translating gives CASSFPPGTTLREQYF. The full variable domain, with the rest looked up from reference TRBV28 and TRBJ2-7, is DVKVTQSSRYLVKRTGEKVFLECVQDMDHENMFWYRQDPGLGLRLIYFSYDVKMKEKGDIPEGYSVSREKKERFSLILESASTNQTSMYLCASSFPPGTTLREQYFGPGTRLTVT.

This clone has a handful of counts. The chain recombines TRBV5-4 with TRBJ2-2; a possible D gene is TRBD2 (6 bases). Trimming removed 0 bases at V and 3 bases at J, with 9 bases between. From germline, CDR1 is SGHNT and CDR2 YYREEE (reference sequence). The CDR3 contains 15 residues. The CDR3: CASSLGRGDTGELFF. The CDR3 DNA follows: TGTGCCAGCAGCTTGGGCCGCGGGGACACCGGGGAGCTGTTTTTT.

The rearrangement uses TRBV11-2 and TRBJ1-4; D might be TRBD1 (5 bases). The germline V gene encodes CDR1 SGHAT and CDR2 FQNNGV. The CDR3 covers 13 residues. V was shortened by 5 bases and J by 5 bases, with 9 bases between the two germline ends. CDR3 loop: CASSAGLNEKLFF. The CDR3 nucleotides are TGTGCCAGCAGCGCGGGACTAAATGAAAAACTGTTTTTT.

The chain employs TRBV2 and TRBJ2-1; D call uncertain. The CDR3 covers 11 residues. V dropped 7 bases and J dropped 3 bases, with 4 bases sitting between them. The germline gives CDR1 SNHLY, CDR2 FYNNEI. The CDR3 loop reads CASMIYNEQFF. CDR3 sequence (DNA): TGTGCCAGCATGATCTACAATGAGCAGTTCTTC.

The chain carries TRBV2 and TRBJ2-4; 11 bases map to TRBD2. Unmatched junction bases numbered 5, after V lost 1 base and J lost 3 bases. CDR3 size: 17 residues. Germline V gives CDR1 SNHLY, CDR2 FYNNEI. CDR3 sequence reads: CASSEVGLAGGKNIQYF. As DNA, the CDR3 is TGTGCCAGCAGTGAAGTAGGGCTAGCGGGGGGCAAAAACATTCAGTACTTC.

J is TRBJ1-1 and V is TRBV6-5, with 7 nucleotides matching TRBD1. The CDR3 totals 13 residues. V lost 6 bases, J lost 5 bases, and 6 bases stayed unmatched. Germline CDR1 is MNHEY and CDR2 is SVGAGI. This CDR3 is CASRNTQGTEAFF. The CDR3 DNA follows: TGTGCCAGCAGGAATACACAGGGGACTGAAGCTTTCTTT.

The rearrangement uses TRBV2 and TRBJ1-4; no definite D call. This CDR3 spans 15 amino acids. Germline V lookup: CDR1 SNHLY, CDR2 FYNNEI. Deletions cut 2 bases from V and 4 bases from J, with 11 bases between. DNA of the CDR3: TGTGCCAGCAGTGAATCGGCAGCACATAATGAAAAACTGTTTTTT. It encodes CASSESAAHNEKLFF.

V is TRBV9 and J is TRBJ1-1; D call uncertain. CDR1 is SGDLS, CDR2 YYNGEE, per germline. This CDR3 has 13 residues. V was clipped by 0 bases and J by 1 base, with 4 bases between them. CDR3 loop: CASSVAANTEAFF. DNA for the CDR3: TGTGCCAGCAGCGTAGCGGCGAACACTGAAGCTTTCTTT.

The genes are TRBV5-1 and TRBJ1-1; the D gene is possibly TRBD1 (6 bases). V was clipped by 0 bases and J by 0 bases, with 12 bases between them. CDR1 and CDR2 from the germline V gene are SGHRS and YFSETQ. The CDR3 spans 16 residues. The CDR3 spells CASSLGRGGLNTEAFF. The CDR3 DNA reads as TGCGCCAGCAGCTTGGGGCGAGGGGGACTGAACACTGAAGCTTTCTTT.

This clone was seen a few times. This chain uses TRBV18 with TRBJ2-7, with 11 bases matching TRBD1. This CDR3 contains 15 residues. Germline V gene sequence: CDR1 KGHSH, CDR2 LQKENI. Trimming removed 4 bases from V and 4 bases from J; junction bases left unmatched: 6. The CDR3 spells CASSRTGTGGYEQYF. CDR3 bases: TGTGCCAGCTCACGTACGGGGACAGGGGGTTACGAGCAGTACTTC.

CDR3 protein: CASSPGQQNSPLHF. The CDR3 DNA sequence: TGTGCCAGCTCTCCGGGACAGCAGAATTCACCCCTCCACTTT. The genes are TRBV18 and TRBJ1-6, with TRBD1 matching 7 bases. The J segment lost 7 bases and the V segment lost 6 bases, leaving 6 bases of the junction unmatched. CDR1 and CDR2 (germline): KGHSH, LQKENI. The CDR3 covers 14 residues.

The gene calls are TRBV6-5 and TRBJ1-6, with unresolved D. This CDR3 region has 12 residues. The V end was cut by 2 bases, the J end by 7 bases, with 3 bases between. Germline loops: CDR1 MNHEY, CDR2 SVGAGI. The CDR3 nucleotides are TGTGCCAGCAGTTACGTCAATTCACCCCTCCACTTT. Translation gives CASSYVNSPLHF.

This sequence joins TRBV11-2 and TRBJ2-2, with a possible D match to TRBD2 (6 bases). The ends were cut back, 3 bases at V and 3 bases at J, with 11 bases in the middle. The germline V gene encodes CDR1 SGHAT and CDR2 FQNNGV. There are 15 residues in the CDR3. The CDR3 sequence is CASSFRDSYTGELFF. The CDR3 nucleotides read TGTGCCAGCAGCTTTCGGGACTCCTACACCGGGGAGCTGTTTTTT.

The CDR3 protein is CASSSIGSGRGTDTQYF. The CDR3 nucleotides read TGTGCCAGCAGTTCTATAGGTAGCGGGAGGGGCACAGATACGCAGTATTTT. The chain employs TRBV28 and TRBJ2-3, with 11 bases fitting TRBD2. Germline-derived CDR1 and CDR2 are MDHEN and SYDVKM. The CDR3 is 17 amino acids. The J segment lost 1 base and the V segment lost 4 bases, leaving 7 bases of the junction unmatched. The full variable domain, in which reference TRBV28 and TRBJ2-3 provide the parts outside the CDR3, is DVKVTQSSRYLVKRTGEKVFLECVQDMDHENMFWYRQDPGLGLRLIYFSYDVKMKEKGDIPEGYSVSREKKERFSLILESASTNQTSMYLCASSSIGSGRGTDTQYFGPGTRLTVL.

V gene TRBV5-6 combines with J gene TRBJ1-1; a weak D match, TRBD1 (6 bases). This CDR3 has 15 amino acids. Germline CDR1 and CDR2: SGHDT and YYEEEE. Trimming removed 3 bases from V and 0 bases from J, with 12 bases in between. CDR3 DNA: TGTGCCAGCAGCTCCCCGGACAGCTTGAACACTGAAGCTTTCTTT. This translates into CASSSPDSLNTEAFF.

V usage is TRBV9 and J usage is TRBJ2-7; TRBD1 matches at 7 bases. Germline V lookup: CDR1 SGDLS, CDR2 YYNGEE. The CDR3 is 14 residues long. J was trimmed by 2 bases and V by 0 bases; bases with no gene match: 2. The chain's CDR3 is CASSVGQGAYEQYF. CDR3 in DNA: TGTGCCAGCAGCGTAGGGCAGGGGGCCTACGAGCAGTACTTC.

This chain joins TRBV19 and TRBJ2-6; D unclear. The ends were cut back, 3 bases at V and 0 bases at J, with 3 bases in the middle. The germline gives CDR1 LNHDA, CDR2 SQIVND (reference sequence). The CDR3 contains 14 residues. The CDR3 here is CASSIGSGANVLTF. CDR3 bases: TGTGCCAGTAGTATTGGCTCTGGGGCCAACGTCCTGACTTTC.

V is TRBV7-3 and J is TRBJ1-5; the D gene is possibly TRBD1 (5 bases). CDR3 length equals 14 residues. Between the trimmed V and J ends, which lost 2 bases and 5 bases, there was a span of 10 bases. The germline gives CDR1 SGHTA, CDR2 FQGTGA. Here the CDR3 DNA reads TGTGCCAGCAGCTTATCCGGGGGATATCAGCCCCAGCATTTT. Translated: CASSLSGGYQPQHF.

This clone was seen a few times. V and J are TRBV28 and TRBJ1-4; perhaps TRBD1 as D (5 bases). The CDR3 is 15 residues long. Trimming shortened V by 5 bases and J by 5 bases, and 15 bases separated the two germline ends. Germline CDR1 MDHEN, CDR2 SYDVKM. CDR3 sequence reads: CASSVSGTVNEKLFF. In nucleotides, the CDR3 is TGTGCCAGCAGTGTCTCTGGGACGGTAAATGAAAAACTGTTTTTT. Drawing the rest from reference TRBV28 and TRBJ1-4, the complete variable domain is DVKVTQSSRYLVKRTGEKVFLECVQDMDHENMFWYRQDPGLGLRLIYFSYDVKMKEKGDIPEGYSVSREKKERFSLILESASTNQTSMYLCASSVSGTVNEKLFFGSGTQLSVL.

This chain connects TRBV6-5 to TRBJ2-7; possibly TRBD2 for D (6 bases). Germline assignment: CDR1 MNHEY and CDR2 SVGAGI. The CDR3 consists of 13 residues. V gave up 6 bases and J gave up 2 bases, with 11 bases separating them. The CDR3, as DNA: TGTGCCAGCAGGGGGGGACGGACCTACGAGCAGTACTTC. Amino acid sequence: CASRGGRTYEQYF.

The genes are TRBV28 and TRBJ1-4, with a weak D call TRBD1 (5 bases). The CDR3 contains 15 residues. The germline CDR1 and CDR2 sequences are MDHEN and SYDVKM. V shed 2 bases and J shed 4 bases, with 11 bases lying between them. The CDR3 sequence: CASSLGALGNEKLFF. The CDR3 region has the DNA TGTGCCAGCAGTTTAGGGGCTCTGGGTAATGAAAAACTGTTTTTT.